This T cell receptor beta chain was observed in a study of blood T cell repertoires in COVID-19. At the level of the study: From the United States, Italy and Spain came samples of acute and convalescent COVID-19. Sources were T cells, B-cell-depleted T cells, or PBMCs; the material itself was cDNA or gDNA.

Participant ages covered about 18 to 95 years across around 25 US areas. Authors' processing steps: Reference gene primer amplification gave estimated nucleated cell counts. Profiled with immunoSEQ multiplex PCR; TCRdb holds only in-frame clones, not every one. V and J calls plus clone size are reproduced from that table; the DNA served to infer D and trimming. The sample lists around 140,000 clones, about four fifths occurring once. The germline V gene encodes CDR1 SGHTA and CDR2 FQGTGA. The V and J ends lost 1 base and 2 bases respectively, with 10 bases between them. This CDR3 region has 15 residues.

This TCR came from a woman aged 50 to 65 with acute COVID-19. Sequencing was done on a sample of PBMCs or T cells enriched from blood (not recorded which). The V gene is TRBV7-3, the J gene TRBJ2-3; tentative D call: TRBD1 (5 bases). The CDR3 bases are TGTGCCAGCAGCTTAATGGCAGGGCCCACAGATACGCAGTATTTT. It yields the protein CASSLMAGPTDTQYF. The variable domain in full, completed from reference TRBV7-3 and TRBJ2-3, reads GAGVSQTPSNKVTEKGKYVELRCDPISGHTALYWYRQSLGQGPEFLIYFQGTGAADDSGLPNDRFFAVRPEGSVSTLKIQRTERGDSAVYLCASSLMAGPTDTQYFGPGTRLTVL.